This T cell receptor beta chain was sequenced during a study of human T cells and chemical hapten exposure. Time point denoted: pre-sensitization, week 0. This sample's treatment: therapeutic diphenylcyclopropenone sensitization with weekly scalp DPC. TCRdb independently ran MiXCR on the RACE reads; one entry per CDR3 protein. Counted here are around 250,000 distinct CDR3 sequences, roughly 8.9% occurring once; the ten biggest clones make up around 2.5%. The source is a middle-aged woman with alopecia areata. Some clones in this sample may be carry-over from other donors' samples. The material was whole blood, obtained in connection with sensitization to the hapten diphenylcyclopropenone (DPC).

The CDR3 here is CASSSATGNAEAFF. The CDR3 DNA sequence: TGTGCCAGCAGCTCAGCGACAGGAAACGCTGAAGCTTTCTTT. The rearrangement uses TRBV7-6 and TRBJ1-1; tentatively, D is TRBD1 (6 bases). The germline V gene encodes CDR1 SGHVS and CDR2 FNYEAQ. There are 14 residues in the CDR3. Trimming left V 4 bases short and J 6 bases short, with 15 bases between.